Listed here is a single TCR beta chain. V shed 1 base and J 5 bases; nucleotides not matched to a gene: 5. The germline V gene has CDR1 SGHVS and CDR2 FQNEAQ. CDR3 length: 15 amino acids. These data belong to a study of blood T cell repertoires in COVID-19. Clones were read by immunoSEQ multiplex PCR, and TCRdb kept only the in-frame ones, dropping some. The table lists about 180,000 clones, roughly nine tenths of them singletons. The sequencing sample was made of peripheral blood. This TCR came from a man in his 70s with active or convalescent COVID-19. The V and J genes are TRBV7-8 and TRBJ2-1, with TRBD2 matching 7 bases. CDR3 sequence (DNA): TGTGCCAGCAGCTTAGGACTAGCCTCGAACAATGAGCAGTTCTTC. It is translated as CASSLGLASNNEQFF.